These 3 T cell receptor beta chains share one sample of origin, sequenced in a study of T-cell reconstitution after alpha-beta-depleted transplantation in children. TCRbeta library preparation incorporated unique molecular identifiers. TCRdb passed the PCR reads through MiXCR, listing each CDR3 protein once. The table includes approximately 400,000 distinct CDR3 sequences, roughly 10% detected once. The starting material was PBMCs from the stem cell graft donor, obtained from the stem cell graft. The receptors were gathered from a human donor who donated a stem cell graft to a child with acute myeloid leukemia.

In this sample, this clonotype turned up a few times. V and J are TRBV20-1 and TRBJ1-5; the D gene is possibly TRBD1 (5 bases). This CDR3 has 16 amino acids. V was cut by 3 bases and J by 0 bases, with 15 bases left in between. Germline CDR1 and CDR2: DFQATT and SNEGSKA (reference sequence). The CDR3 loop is CSASAGGTDSNQPQHF. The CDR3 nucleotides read TGCAGTGCTAGTGCAGGCGGGACGGATAGCAATCAGCCCCAGCATTTT.

As DNA, the CDR3 is TGCGCCAGCAGCTTGCCTCTGACAGGGGGCTCCTACAATGAGCAGTTCTTC. Its protein is CASSLPLTGGSYNEQFF. V is TRBV5-1 and J is TRBJ2-1; the match to TRBD1 covers 9 bases. The germline CDR1 and CDR2 sequences are SGHRS and YFSETQ. The CDR3 is made up of 17 amino acids. V was pared by 1 base and J by 0 bases, with 5 bases of the junction left unmatched.

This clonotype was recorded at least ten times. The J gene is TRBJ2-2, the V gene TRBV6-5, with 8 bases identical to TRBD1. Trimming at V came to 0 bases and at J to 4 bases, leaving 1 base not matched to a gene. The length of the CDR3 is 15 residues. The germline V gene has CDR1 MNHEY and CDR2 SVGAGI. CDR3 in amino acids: CASSYSGQVTGELFF. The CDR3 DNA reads TGTGCCAGCAGTTACTCGGGACAGGTCACCGGGGAGCTGTTTTTT.